One sample yielded the 27 T cell receptor beta chains listed below, sequenced in a study of T-cell reconstitution after alpha-beta-depleted transplantation in children. TCRbeta library preparation incorporated unique molecular identifiers. In TCRdb, the PCR reads were re-called with MiXCR into one record per CDR3 protein. The table shows 120,000 to 150,000 distinct CDR3 sequences, with 7.5% to 9% occurring only once. Material: PBMCs, mostly from graft donor cells, obtained 180 days after TCRalphabeta/CD19-depleted stem cell transplant. The source is a female patient aged 2-15 years who had a stem cell transplant for congenital amegakaryocytic thrombocytopenia, so the T cells may come from the graft donor.

This clonotype was seen only a few times. The chain carries TRBV5-6 and TRBJ2-1; D uncertain. This CDR3 is built from 13 residues. V was pared by 0 bases and J by 10 bases, with 11 bases between. From germline, CDR1 is SGHDT and CDR2 YYEEEE. The CDR3 nucleotides are TGTGCCAGCAGCTTGGAACGGCTGTCGGAGCAGTTCTTC. Amino acids: CASSLERLSEQFF.

This clonotype showed up many times. The chain uses TRBV28 and TRBJ1-2; D call uncertain. Germline values: CDR1 MDHEN, CDR2 SYDVKM. This CDR3 is 16 amino acids long. Trimming removed 3 bases from V and 0 bases from J, with 14 bases in between. CDR3 in amino acids: CASSFEVYGPNYGYTF. The DNA for the CDR3 is TGTGCCAGCAGTTTCGAAGTCTACGGCCCTAACTATGGCTACACCTTC.

This clonotype has ten or more counts. CDR3 loop: CASSLVQLGDEQFF. Written as DNA, the CDR3 is TGTGCCAGCAGCTTAGTCCAGTTAGGGGATGAGCAGTTCTTC. The chain has TRBV7-6 and TRBJ2-1; a possible D gene is TRBD1 (5 bases). Germline CDR1 is SGHVS and CDR2 is FNYEAQ. V was clipped by 1 base and J by 8 bases, with 12 bases between them. The CDR3 covers 14 residues.

For this clonotype: One end of the junction does not line up with germline, which may come from a read error. The chain employs TRBV3-1 and TRBJ2-7, with 14 bases that match TRBD2. From germline, CDR1 is LGHDT and CDR2 YNNKEL (reference sequence). The length of the CDR3 is 19 residues. The CDR3 loop reads CACSRRRGQGTSGSYEQYF. CDR3 DNA: TGTGCCTGCAGCCGGCGGAGGGGACAGGGGACTAGCGGGAGCTACGAGCAGTACTTC.

This clonotype appeared a few times. The chain couples TRBV4-1 to TRBJ2-2; 10 bases align to TRBD1. V lost 4 bases to trimming and J lost 4 bases; unmatched junction nucleotides: 3. The CDR3 spans 15 residues. Germline V gene data show CDR1 as MGHRA and CDR2 as YSYEKL. For the CDR3, the DNA is TGCGCCAGCAGCCCCCGGGACAGGGGCACCGGGGAGCTGTTTTTT. This translates into CASSPRDRGTGELFF.

In this sample, this clonotype turned up a few times. The chain couples TRBV20-1 to TRBJ2-1; D is unresolved. Germline CDR1 DFQATT, CDR2 SNEGSKA (reference sequence). This CDR3 comprises 15 residues. Deletions cut 0 bases from V and 0 bases from J, with 9 bases between. The CDR3 sequence: CSARETSHSYNEQFF. The CDR3, as DNA: TGCAGTGCTAGAGAGACGTCCCACTCCTACAATGAGCAGTTCTTC.

The V gene is TRBV5-1, the J gene TRBJ2-7, with D hard to call. The V and J ends lost 0 bases and 6 bases respectively, with 13 bases between them. This CDR3 has 14 residues. Germline V lookup: CDR1 SGHRS, CDR2 YFSETQ. Here the CDR3 reads CASSLEVSAGEQYF. In nucleotides, the CDR3 is TGCGCCAGCAGCTTGGAGGTCTCGGCAGGCGAGCAGTACTTC.

Ten or more counts support this clonotype. V and J are TRBV10-3 and TRBJ1-5; no firm D call. V gave up 0 bases and J gave up 7 bases, with 13 bases separating them. The CDR3 sequence is 15 residues long. From germline, CDR1 is ENHRY and CDR2 SYGVKD. The CDR3 spells CAISESPTLTQPQHF. The CDR3 nucleotides read TGTGCCATCAGTGAGTCTCCCACTTTGACCCAGCCCCAGCATTTT.

This clonotype was seen repeatedly, ten times or more. This chain links TRBV7-9 with TRBJ1-1; weak D call: TRBD1 (5 bases). The CDR3 has 13 residues. The germline V gene has CDR1 SEHNR and CDR2 FQNEAQ (reference sequence). The V and J ends lost 6 bases and 4 bases respectively, with 12 bases between them. Written as DNA, the CDR3 is TGTGCCAGCAGACTGGGGGAGCCCACTGAAGCTTTCTTT. Protein: CASRLGEPTEAFF.

The chain recombines TRBV7-6 with TRBJ2-7; D remains ambiguous. In germline, CDR1 is SGHVS, CDR2 FNYEAQ. The V gene lost 6 bases and the J gene lost 6 bases, with 15 bases spanning the gap. The CDR3 is 13 residues long. CDR3 residues: CASRKSGGGEQYF. Here the CDR3 DNA reads TGTGCCAGCAGGAAAAGTGGCGGCGGCGAGCAGTACTTC.

A note on this clonotype: Just one base apart from a much larger clone, this may be a read error. The J gene is TRBJ2-1, the V gene TRBV7-9; 12 bases line up with TRBD2. The CDR3 length is 15 residues. In germline, CDR1 is SEHNR, CDR2 FQNEAQ (reference sequence). The trim removed 5 bases at V and 3 bases at J, leaving 2 bases unmatched. The CDR3 region is CASSRTSGIYNEQFF. DNA for the CDR3: TGTGCCAGCAGCCGGACTAGCGGGATCTACAATGAGCAGTTCTTC.

This clonotype has a handful of counts. The rearrangement uses TRBV20-1 and TRBJ2-3; 11 nucleotides agree with TRBD2. CDR3 size: 16 residues. CDR1 and CDR2 (germline): DFQATT, SNEGSKA (reference sequence). J gave up 2 bases and V 6 bases, and 10 bases lay outside the gene matches. The CDR3 loop is CSAPGLAGHVTDTQYF. The CDR3 DNA follows: TGCAGTGCCCCAGGACTAGCGGGTCATGTCACAGATACGCAGTATTTT.

The chain has TRBV20-1 and TRBJ2-1; D is undetermined. The germline V gene has CDR1 DFQATT and CDR2 SNEGSKA (reference sequence). The CDR3 runs 14 residues. The V end was cut by 7 bases, the J end by 0 bases, with 13 bases between. CDR3 sequence (DNA): TGCAGTGGAGAGGACCGAAGCTCCTACAATGAGCAGTTCTTC. Its protein is CSGEDRSSYNEQFF.

The sample holds many counts of this clonotype. The rearrangement joins TRBV5-1 to TRBJ1-4; no reliable D call. CDR1 and CDR2 (germline): SGHRS, YFSETQ. Trimming cost V 1 base and J 8 bases, with 9 bases left between them. The CDR3 totals 13 residues. CDR3 DNA sequence: TGCGCCAGCAGCTTGTGGTCAGGCGAAAAACTGTTTTTT. Its protein is CASSLWSGEKLFF.

This clonotype was seen many times. The chain is built from TRBV25-1 and TRBJ2-2; 9 nucleotides align to TRBD2. Germline loops: CDR1 MGHDK, CDR2 SYGVNS. This CDR3 region has 18 residues. The trim removed 0 bases at V and 3 bases at J, leaving 8 bases unmatched. The CDR3 coding sequence is TGTGCCAGCAGTGAATACAGCGGGAGGCGAAGGGACACCGGGGAGCTGTTTTTT. Encoded protein: CASSEYSGRRRDTGELFF.

A remark on this clonotype: A read error may be the cause here, since a much bigger clone is one base away. The rearrangement links TRBV12-3 or TRBV12-4 to TRBJ2-5; 7 positions agree with TRBD2. The CDR3 length is 14 residues. V trimming: 6 bases; J trimming: 5 bases; junction bases outside the gene matches: 9. The CDR3 region has the DNA TGTGCCAGCAGAAAACAGCGGGGACGGGAGACCCAGTACTTC. It translates to CASRKQRGRETQYF.

This clonotype was detected ten times or more. V gene TRBV3-1 combines with J gene TRBJ2-5; D perhaps matches TRBD1 (5 bases). The V end was cut by 0 bases, the J end by 6 bases, with 11 bases between. CDR3 length equals 14 residues. Germline lookup yields CDR1 LGHDT and CDR2 YNNKEL (reference sequence). CDR3 bases: TGTGCCAGCAGCCAAGATAGCAGGGTACAGACCCAGTACTTC. It codes for CASSQDSRVQTQYF.

This clonotype was picked up many times. The chain joins TRBV24-1 to TRBJ2-5, with 8 positions matching TRBD1. The germline gives CDR1 KGHDR, CDR2 SFDVKD. The CDR3 loop spans 16 amino acids. The trim removed 1 base at V and 5 bases at J, leaving 8 bases unmatched. The CDR3 region has the DNA TGTGCCACCAGTGATTTCGGAGGACAGGGTGGGGAGACCCAGTACTTC. Translation: CATSDFGGQGGETQYF.

This clonotype was observed a few times. The chain employs TRBV6-2 or TRBV6-3 and TRBJ1-5; 8 nucleotides align to TRBD1. Germline V gene sequence: CDR1 MNHEY, CDR2 SVGEGT. Losses at the gene ends were 6 bases for V and 5 bases for J; bases not matched to a gene: 18. CDR3 length equals 18 residues. Here the CDR3 reads CASSSGTGLMWFHQPQHF. The CDR3 coding sequence is TGTGCCAGCAGCTCCGGGACAGGTCTTATGTGGTTCCATCAGCCCCAGCATTTT.

The chain has TRBV20-1 and TRBJ2-3, with D perhaps matching TRBD2 (6 bases). CDR3 length: 17 amino acids. Germline V gives CDR1 DFQATT, CDR2 SNEGSKA (reference sequence). The CDR3 sequence: CCAVPSSGGMGTDTQYF. As DNA, the CDR3 is TGCTGCGCCGTGCCGAGCTCAGGAGGGATGGGCACAGATACGCAGTATTTT.

V gene TRBV27 combines with J gene TRBJ2-7, with D uncertain. The V end was cut by 5 bases, the J end by 4 bases, with 12 bases between. This CDR3 comprises 13 residues. Germline V gene lookup returns CDR1 MNHEY and CDR2 SMNVEV (reference sequence). The CDR3 DNA is TGTGCCAGCAGTCCCCTAGGACCGTACGAGCAGTACTTC. Protein: CASSPLGPYEQYF.

This clonotype showed up many times. This chain joins TRBV28 and TRBJ2-7; D uncertain. Trimming took off 1 base at V and 4 bases at J, with 11 bases between the two ends. The germline gives CDR1 MDHEN, CDR2 SYDVKM. The CDR3 consists of 14 residues. The CDR3 sequence is CASSLFKMGYEQYF. CDR3 DNA sequence: TGTGCCAGCAGTTTATTTAAGATGGGTTACGAGCAGTACTTC.

Comment on this clonotype: The germline gene is not matched at one end of the junction; a read error may be the cause. The chain links TRBV12-3 or TRBV12-4 to TRBJ2-5; D unresolved. The CDR3 length is 13 residues. The CDR3 DNA sequence: TGTGCCAGCAGTCCGGAGTGGGTCGAGACCCGGTACTTC. This encodes CASSPEWVETRYF.

This clonotype was recorded at least ten times. The V gene is TRBV5-1, the J gene TRBJ2-1, with D unresolved. Germline V gene data show CDR1 as SGHRS and CDR2 as YFSETQ. V lost 4 bases and J lost 10, with 9 bases in between. CDR3 length equals 11 residues. CDR3 region: CASSREGEQFF. Written as DNA, the CDR3 is TGCGCCAGCAGCAGGGAAGGGGAGCAGTTCTTC.

In this sample, this clonotype turned up a few times. This chain links TRBV14 with TRBJ1-2; no clear D. Germline V gene data show CDR1 as SGHDN and CDR2 as FVKESK. Trimming left V 0 bases short and J 7 bases short, with 12 bases between. The CDR3 is 14 amino acids. CDR3 nucleotide sequence: TGTGCCAGCAGCCAAGACGGATATTCTTCTGGCTACACCTTC. Protein product: CASSQDGYSSGYTF. Supplemented by reference TRBV14 and TRBJ1-2, the full variable domain reads EAGVTQFPSHSVIEKGQTVTLRCDPISGHDNLYWYRRVMGKEIKFLLHFVKESKQDESGMPNNRFLAERTGGTYSTLKVQPAELEDSGVYFCASSQDGYSSGYTFGSGTRLTVV.

This clonotype was observed at least ten times. J is TRBJ2-2 and V is TRBV9; 8 positions agree with TRBD2. V shed 1 base and J 2 bases; nucleotides not matched to a gene: 4. Germline assignment: CDR1 SGDLS and CDR2 YYNGEE. CDR3 length equals 16 residues. CDR3 sequence: CASSVITSGNTGELFF. CDR3 DNA: TGTGCCAGCAGCGTAATCACTAGCGGAAACACCGGGGAGCTGTTTTTT. Full variable domain (missing parts from reference TRBV9 and TRBJ2-2): DSGVTQTPKHLITATGQRVTLRCSPRSGDLSVYWYQQSLDQGLQFLIQYYNGEERAKGNILERFSAQQFPDLHSELNLSSLELGDSALYFCASSVITSGNTGELFFGEGSRLTVL.

This clonotype has at least ten counts. This sequence joins TRBV4-2 and TRBJ2-3; D gene ambiguous. With 0 bases removed from V and 4 bases from J, the gap between germline ends came to 11 bases. In germline, CDR1 is LGHNA, CDR2 YNFKEQ. The CDR3 runs 15 residues. As DNA, the CDR3 is TGTGCCAGCAGCCAAGATGACGTTAGGGCAGATACGCAGTATTTT. It encodes CASSQDDVRADTQYF.